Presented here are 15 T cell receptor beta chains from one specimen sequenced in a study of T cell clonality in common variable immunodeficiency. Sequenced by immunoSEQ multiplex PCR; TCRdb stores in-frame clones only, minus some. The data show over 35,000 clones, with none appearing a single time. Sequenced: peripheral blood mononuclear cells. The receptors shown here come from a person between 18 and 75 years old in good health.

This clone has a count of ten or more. The CDR3: CSARGKGQGAEDGYTF. The covered CDR3 bases are TGCAGTGCTAGAGGCAAGGGACAGGGGGCCGAGGATGGC. This chain connects TRBV20-1 to TRBJ1-2; 12 bases are a match to TRBD1. The CDR3 end falls 3 residues outside the read, so it is completed with the germline J gene. The ends lost 1 base at V and 6 bases at J; junction bases unmatched: 9. Germline CDR1 reads DFQATT; CDR2 reads SNEGSKA (reference sequence). This CDR3 has 16 residues.

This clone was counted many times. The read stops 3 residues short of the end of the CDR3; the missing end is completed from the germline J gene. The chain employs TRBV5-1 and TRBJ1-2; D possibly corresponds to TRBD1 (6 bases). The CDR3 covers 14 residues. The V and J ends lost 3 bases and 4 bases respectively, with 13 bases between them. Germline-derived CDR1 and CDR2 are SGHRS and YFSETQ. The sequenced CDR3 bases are TGCGCCAGCAGCTCTGGTGGGGGCCCCTATGGC. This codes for CASSSGGGPYG. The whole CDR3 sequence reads CASSSGGGPYGYTF.

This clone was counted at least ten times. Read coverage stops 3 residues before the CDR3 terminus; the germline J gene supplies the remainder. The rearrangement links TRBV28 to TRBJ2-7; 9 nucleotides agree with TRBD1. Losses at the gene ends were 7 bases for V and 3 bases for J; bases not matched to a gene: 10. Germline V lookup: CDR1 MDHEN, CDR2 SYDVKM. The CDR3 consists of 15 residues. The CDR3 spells CASISIGTGYYEQYF. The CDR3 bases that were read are TGTGCCAGCATCTCTATCGGGACAGGGTACTACGAG.

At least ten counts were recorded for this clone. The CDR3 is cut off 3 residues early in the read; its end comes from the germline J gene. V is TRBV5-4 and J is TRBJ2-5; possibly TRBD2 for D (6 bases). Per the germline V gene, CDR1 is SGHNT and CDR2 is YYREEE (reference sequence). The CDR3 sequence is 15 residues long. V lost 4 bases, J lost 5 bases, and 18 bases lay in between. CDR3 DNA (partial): TGTGCCAGCAGCCCCGGGACTCTCCCGCGGGAGACC. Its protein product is CASSPGTLPRET. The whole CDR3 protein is CASSPGTLPRETQYF.

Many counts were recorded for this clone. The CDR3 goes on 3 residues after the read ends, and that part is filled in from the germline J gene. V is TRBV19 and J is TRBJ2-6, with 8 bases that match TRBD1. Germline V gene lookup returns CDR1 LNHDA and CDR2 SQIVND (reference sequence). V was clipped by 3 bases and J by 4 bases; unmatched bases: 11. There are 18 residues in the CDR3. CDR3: CASSILGQALGGANVLTF. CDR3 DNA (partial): TGTGCCAGTAGTATCCTGGGACAGGCACTTGGCGGGGCCAACGTC.

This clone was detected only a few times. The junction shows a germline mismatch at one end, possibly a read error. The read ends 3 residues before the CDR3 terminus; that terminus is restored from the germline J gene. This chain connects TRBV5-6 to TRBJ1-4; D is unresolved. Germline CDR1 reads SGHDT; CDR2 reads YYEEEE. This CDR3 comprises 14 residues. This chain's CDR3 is CACSLGLSNEKLFF. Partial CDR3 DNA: TGTGCCTGCAGCTTGGGTCTGTCTAATGAAAAA. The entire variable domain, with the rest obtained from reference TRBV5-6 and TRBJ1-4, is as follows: DAGVTQSPTHLIKTRGQQVTLRCSPKSGHDTVSWYQQALGQGPQFIFQYYEEEERQRGNFPDRFSGHQFPNYSSELNVNALLLGDSALYLCACSLGLSNEKLFFGSGTQLSVL.

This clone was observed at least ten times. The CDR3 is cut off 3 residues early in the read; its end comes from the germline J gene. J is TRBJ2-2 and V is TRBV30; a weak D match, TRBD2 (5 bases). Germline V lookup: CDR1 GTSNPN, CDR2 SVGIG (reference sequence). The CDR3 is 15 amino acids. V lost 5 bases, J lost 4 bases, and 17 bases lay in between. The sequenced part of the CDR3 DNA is TGTGCCTGGGCCGGGGTGAGCCCCAGCACCGGGGAG. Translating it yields CAWAGVSPSTGE. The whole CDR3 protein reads CAWAGVSPSTGELFF.

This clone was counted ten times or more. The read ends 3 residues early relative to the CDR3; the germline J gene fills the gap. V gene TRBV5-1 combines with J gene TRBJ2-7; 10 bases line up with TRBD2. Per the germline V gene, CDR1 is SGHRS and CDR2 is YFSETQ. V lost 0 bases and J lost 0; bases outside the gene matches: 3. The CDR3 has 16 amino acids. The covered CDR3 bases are TGCGCCAGCAGCTTGGCCCCTAGCGGGAGCTCCTACGAG. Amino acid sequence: CASSLAPSGSSYE. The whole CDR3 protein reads CASSLAPSGSSYEQYF.

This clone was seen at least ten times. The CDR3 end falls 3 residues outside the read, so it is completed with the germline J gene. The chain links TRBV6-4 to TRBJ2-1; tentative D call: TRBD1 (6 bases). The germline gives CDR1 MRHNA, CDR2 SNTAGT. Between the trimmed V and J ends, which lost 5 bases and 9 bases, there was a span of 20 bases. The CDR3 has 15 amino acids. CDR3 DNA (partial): TGTGCCAGCAGTCAGGGGACGTCTTGGTCTGGTGAG. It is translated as CASSQGTSWSGE. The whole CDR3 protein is CASSQGTSWSGEQFF.

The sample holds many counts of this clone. CDR3 bases read: TGTGCCAGCAGCTTGGAGGGGACAGGGCACAATGAG. Translated: CASSLEGTGHNE. The entire CDR3 reads CASSLEGTGHNEQFF. The chain combines TRBV5-4 with TRBJ2-1, with TRBD1 matching 9 bases. The sequenced fragment ends 3 residues before the CDR3 boundary, so the rest is inferred from the germline J gene. This CDR3 is 15 amino acids long. J gave up 5 bases and V 0 bases, and 3 bases lay outside the gene matches. Germline V gene sequence: CDR1 SGHNT, CDR2 YYREEE (reference sequence). Full variable domain (rest looked up from reference TRBV5-4 and TRBJ2-1): ETGVTQSPTHLIKTRGQQVTLRCSSQSGHNTVSWYQQALGQGPQFIFQYYREEENGRGNFPPRFSGLQFPNYSSELNVNALELDDSALYLCASSLEGTGHNEQFFGPGTRLTVL.

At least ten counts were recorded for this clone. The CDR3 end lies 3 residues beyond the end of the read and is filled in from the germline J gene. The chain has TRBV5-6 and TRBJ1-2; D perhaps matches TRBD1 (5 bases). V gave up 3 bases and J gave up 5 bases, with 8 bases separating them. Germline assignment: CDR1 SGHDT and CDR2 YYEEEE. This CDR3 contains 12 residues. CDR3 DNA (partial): TGTGCCAGCAGCTCGGACACTTATGGC. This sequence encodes CASSSDTYG. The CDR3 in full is CASSSDTYGYTF.

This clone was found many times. CDR3 DNA (partial): TGTGCCAGCTCACTAGCCAGCTCCTACAATGAG. This translates into CASSLASSYNE. In full, the CDR3 reads CASSLASSYNEQFF. The chain carries TRBV11-2 and TRBJ2-1, with D possibly being TRBD2 (6 bases). Coverage ceases 3 residues before the CDR3 finishes, and the germline J gene fills in the end. CDR1 and CDR2 (germline): SGHAT, FQNNGV. The CDR3 is made up of 14 amino acids. Trimming pared 8 bases from V and 0 bases from J, leaving 11 bases between.

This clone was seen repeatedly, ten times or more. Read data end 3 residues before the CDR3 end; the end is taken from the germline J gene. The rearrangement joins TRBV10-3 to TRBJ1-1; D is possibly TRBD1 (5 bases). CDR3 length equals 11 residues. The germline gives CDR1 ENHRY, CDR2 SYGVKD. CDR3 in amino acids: CAISDREQAFF. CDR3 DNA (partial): TGTGCCATCAGTGACAGGGAACAA.

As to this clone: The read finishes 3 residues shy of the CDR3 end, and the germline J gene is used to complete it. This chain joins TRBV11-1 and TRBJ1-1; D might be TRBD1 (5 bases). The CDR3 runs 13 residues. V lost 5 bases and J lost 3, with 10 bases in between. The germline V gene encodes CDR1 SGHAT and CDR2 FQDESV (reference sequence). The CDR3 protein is CASSKTVYTEAFF. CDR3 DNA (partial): TGTGCCAGCAGCAAGACAGTTTACACTGAA.

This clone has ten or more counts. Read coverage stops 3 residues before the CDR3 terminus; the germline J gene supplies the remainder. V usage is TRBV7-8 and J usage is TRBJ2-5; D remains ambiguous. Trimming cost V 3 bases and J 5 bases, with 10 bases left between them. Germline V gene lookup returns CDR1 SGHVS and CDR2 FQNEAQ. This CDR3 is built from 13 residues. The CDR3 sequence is CASSLSRMETQYF. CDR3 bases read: TGTGCCAGCAGCTTGTCGCGTATGGAGACC. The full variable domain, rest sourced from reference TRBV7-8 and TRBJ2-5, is GAGVSQSPRYKVAKRGQDVALRCDPISGHVSLFWYQQALGQGPEFLTYFQNEAQLDKSGLPSDRFFAERPEGSVSTLKIQRTQQEDSAVYLCASSLSRMETQYFGPGTRLLVL.